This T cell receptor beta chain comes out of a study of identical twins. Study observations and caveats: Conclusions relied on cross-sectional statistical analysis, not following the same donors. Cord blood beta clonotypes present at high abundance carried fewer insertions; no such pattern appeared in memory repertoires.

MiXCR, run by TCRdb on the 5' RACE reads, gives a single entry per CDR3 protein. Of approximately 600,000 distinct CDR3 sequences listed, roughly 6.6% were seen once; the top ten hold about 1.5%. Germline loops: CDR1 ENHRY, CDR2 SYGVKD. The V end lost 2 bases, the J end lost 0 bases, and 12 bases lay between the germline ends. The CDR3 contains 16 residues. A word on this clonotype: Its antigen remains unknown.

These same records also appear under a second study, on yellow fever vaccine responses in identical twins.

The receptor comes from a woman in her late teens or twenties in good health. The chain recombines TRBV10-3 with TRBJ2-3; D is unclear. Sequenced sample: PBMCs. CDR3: CAISERGPESTDTQYF. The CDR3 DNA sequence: TGTGCCATCAGTGAGAGAGGACCAGAAAGCACAGATACGCAGTATTTT.